Below, 22 T cell receptor beta chains from the same sample are listed, as sequenced in a study of blood T cell repertoires in COVID-19. Sequencing was performed with immunoSEQ multiplex PCR; in TCRdb, only in-frame clones are kept and a portion is missing. The table records 84,000 or so clones, nearly 90% of them present only once. Material: peripheral blood. The source is an older man with acute or convalescent COVID-19.

The chain combines TRBV7-8 with TRBJ1-1; D uncertain. The germline gives CDR1 SGHVS, CDR2 FQNEAQ. This CDR3 is built from 14 residues. The ends were cut back, 5 bases at V and 9 bases at J, with 19 bases in the middle. The CDR3 DNA reads TGTGCCAGCAGCCCCCCGCAAGCCACGGTGAAAGCTTTCTTT. Translation: CASSPPQATVKAFF.

V gene TRBV24-1 combines with J gene TRBJ2-3, with 8 bases lining up with TRBD2. The J segment lost 3 bases and the V segment lost 3 bases, leaving 4 bases of the junction unmatched. There are 15 residues in the CDR3. Germline values: CDR1 KGHDR, CDR2 SFDVKD. CDR3 bases: TGTGCCACCAGTGATGCCGGGGGGGCTACAGATACGCAGTATTTT. This codes for CATSDAGGATDTQYF.

This chain joins TRBV18 and TRBJ1-4; 7 nucleotides agree with TRBD1. The germline CDR1 and CDR2 sequences are KGHSH and LQKENI. The CDR3 contains 15 residues. After removal of 1 base from V and 5 bases from J, the junction contained 4 bases not matched to a gene. CDR3 DNA: TGTGCCAGCTCACCACGAGGGACAGAGAATGAAAAACTGTTTTTT. Translated: CASSPRGTENEKLFF.

The chain recombines TRBV10-3 with TRBJ1-2; 7 bases map to TRBD1. The CDR3 has 12 residues. Germline CDR1 reads ENHRY; CDR2 reads SYGVKD. The junction had 1 base not matched to a gene; V was cut back by 2 bases and J by 7 bases. CDR3 DNA: TGTGCCATCAGTGAGACAGGGGCTGGCTACACCTTC. The encoded protein is CAISETGAGYTF.

J is TRBJ2-2 and V is TRBV7-3, with D perhaps matching TRBD2 (5 bases). Germline V gives CDR1 SGHTA, CDR2 FQGTGA. Trimming pared 2 bases from V and 5 bases from J, leaving 6 bases between. This CDR3 is built from 13 residues. CDR3 sequence (DNA): TGTGCCAGCAGCTTACGAGGGACCGGGGAGCTGTTTTTT. It is translated as CASSLRGTGELFF.

The chain has TRBV2 and TRBJ2-7; 10 nucleotides match TRBD2. V gave up 4 bases and J gave up 6 bases; unmatched junction bases: 0. Per germline, CDR1 SNHLY and CDR2 FYNNEI. CDR3 size: 12 residues. The CDR3, as DNA: TGTGCCAGCAGTGTAGCGGGAGGCGAGCAGTACTTC. Encoded protein: CASSVAGGEQYF. Combining the CDR3 with reference TRBV2 and TRBJ2-7 gives the whole variable domain EPEVTQTPSHQVTQMGQEVILRCVPISNHLYFYWYRQILGQKVEFLVSFYNNEISEKSEIFDDQFSVERPDGSNFTLKIRSTKLEDSAMYFCASSVAGGEQYFGPGTRLTVT.

V and J are TRBV19 and TRBJ1-2; tentative D call: TRBD1 (5 bases). CDR1 and CDR2 from the germline V gene are LNHDA and SQIVND (reference sequence). V shed 7 bases and J shed 2 bases, with 14 bases lying between them. This CDR3 has 14 residues. The CDR3 region is CASTPGGGNYGYTF. As DNA, the CDR3 is TGTGCCAGTACCCCGGGGGGTGGAAACTATGGCTACACCTTC.

This chain uses TRBV19 with TRBJ2-7; tentative D call: TRBD2 (6 bases). Germline loops: CDR1 LNHDA, CDR2 SQIVND (reference sequence). The CDR3 covers 15 residues. V was shortened by 5 bases and J by 3 bases, with 17 bases between the two germline ends. The DNA for the CDR3 is TGTGCCAGTAGTGTGGGGGGAGTGGTTGGCTACGAGCAGTACTTC. This codes for CASSVGGVVGYEQYF. The entire variable domain, with the rest obtained from reference TRBV19 and TRBJ2-7, is as follows: DGGITQSPKYLFRKEGQNVTLSCEQNLNHDAMYWYRQDPGQGLRLIYYSQIVNDFQKGDIAEGYSVSREKKESFPLTVTSAQKNPTAFYLCASSVGGVVGYEQYFGPGTRLTVT.

V and J are TRBV6-2 or TRBV6-3 and TRBJ2-2; 7 positions agree with TRBD1. This CDR3 is 14 amino acids long. CDR1 and CDR2 from the germline V gene are MNHEY and SVGEGT. Losses at the gene ends were 4 bases for V and 3 bases for J; bases not matched to a gene: 2. The CDR3 DNA follows: TGTGCCAGCAGTTCACAGGGGCACACCGGGGAGCTGTTTTTT. Its protein product is CASSSQGHTGELFF.

This chain uses TRBV7-9 with TRBJ1-2; 8 bases line up with TRBD1. The CDR3 runs to 14 residues. V trimming: 2 bases; J trimming: 8 bases; junction bases outside the gene matches: 7. The germline gives CDR1 SEHNR, CDR2 FQNEAQ (reference sequence). This CDR3 is CASSLQQGAGGYTF. CDR3 bases: TGTGCCAGCAGCTTACAGCAGGGGGCTGGAGGCTACACCTTC.

V gene TRBV9 combines with J gene TRBJ2-7; D remains unclear. The CDR3 is made up of 11 amino acids. Trimming removed 4 bases at V and 5 bases at J, with 7 bases between. Germline CDR1 SGDLS, CDR2 YYNGEE. This CDR3 is CASSSRNEQYF. As DNA, the CDR3 is TGTGCCAGCAGCTCCCGTAACGAGCAGTACTTC.

The V and J genes are TRBV12-3 or TRBV12-4 and TRBJ1-2; 9 positions agree with TRBD1. This CDR3 region has 13 residues. The junction had 3 bases not matched to a gene; V was cut back by 7 bases and J by 3 bases. CDR3 in DNA: TGTGCCAGCATCTGGACAGGGGACTATGGCTACACCTTC. Translation: CASIWTGDYGYTF.

V is TRBV11-2 and J is TRBJ1-6; tentatively, D is TRBD1 (5 bases). From germline, CDR1 is SGHAT and CDR2 FQNNGV. The CDR3 runs 18 residues. The germline V and J ends were trimmed by 0 bases and 1 base, with 13 bases remaining between them. CDR3 sequence reads: CASSLESVQGSYNSPLHF. The CDR3 bases are TGTGCCAGCAGCTTAGAATCAGTTCAGGGTTCCTATAATTCACCCCTCCACTTT.

This CDR3 reads CASSQMPSGSIANTGELFF. In DNA, the CDR3 is TGCGCCAGCAGCCAAATGCCTAGCGGTTCCATCGCGAACACCGGGGAGCTGTTTTTT. The rearrangement joins TRBV4-3 to TRBJ2-2; TRBD2 matches at 7 bases. This CDR3 contains 19 residues. With V trimmed by 2 bases and J by 0 bases, 12 bases remained unmatched. Germline V gene sequence: CDR1 LGHNA, CDR2 YSLEER.

This rearrangement joins TRBV11-2 to TRBJ2-1; 12 bases agree with TRBD2. This CDR3 has 16 amino acids. Looked up from germline, CDR1 is SGHAT and CDR2 is FQNNGV. J gave up 8 bases and V 5 bases, and 10 bases lay outside the gene matches. DNA of the CDR3: TGTGCCAGCAGCCCAGCCCAACTAGCGGGAGGCCATGAGCAGTTCTTC. It specifies CASSPAQLAGGHEQFF.

V usage is TRBV15 and J usage is TRBJ1-2; 8 nucleotides agree with TRBD1. J gave up 0 bases and V 1 base, and 1 base lay outside the gene matches. The CDR3 runs 15 residues. Germline CDR1 LNHNV, CDR2 YYDKDF (reference sequence). The CDR3 bases are TGTGCCACCAGCAGAGGGACAGGGACTAACTATGGCTACACCTTC. Translation: CATSRGTGTNYGYTF. The entire variable domain, with the rest obtained from reference TRBV15 and TRBJ1-2, is as follows: DAMVIQNPRYQVTQFGKPVTLSCSQTLNHNVMYWYQQKSSQAPKLLFHYYDKDFNNEADTPDNFQSRRPNTSFCFLDIRSPGLGDTAMYLCATSRGTGTNYGYTFGSGTRLTVV.

This CDR3 is CASSLYGGKAYTGELFF. CDR3 coding DNA: TGTGCCAGCAGCTTATACGGCGGGAAAGCTTACACCGGGGAGCTGTTTTTT. The chain is built from TRBV11-3 and TRBJ2-2; the D gene is possibly TRBD2 (6 bases). This CDR3 is built from 17 residues. Germline V CDR1 and CDR2: SGHNT, YENEEA. With 2 bases removed from V and 3 bases from J, the gap between germline ends came to 16 bases.

The count of this clone is one. CDR3 in amino acids: CASSLLGQGSHEQYF. In DNA form, the CDR3 reads TGTGCCAGCAGTTTACTCGGACAGGGAAGCCACGAGCAGTACTTC. The chain is built from TRBV28 and TRBJ2-7; 8 bases align to TRBD1. Unmatched junction bases numbered 8, after V lost 2 bases and J lost 5 bases. Germline-derived CDR1 and CDR2 are MDHEN and SYDVKM. The CDR3 loop spans 15 amino acids.

V gene TRBV2 combines with J gene TRBJ2-3, with D maybe TRBD1 (5 bases). Germline V CDR1 and CDR2: SNHLY, FYNNEI. CDR3 length: 12 residues. V lost 7 bases to trimming and J lost 2 bases, with 7 bases between them. The CDR3 is CASTRDTDTQYF. CDR3 nucleotides: TGTGCCAGCACCAGGGACACAGATACGCAGTATTTT.

This rearrangement joins TRBV5-1 to TRBJ2-3; D unclear. Germline CDR1 and CDR2: SGHRS and YFSETQ. CDR3 length equals 11 residues. Trimming cost V 1 base and J 5 bases, with 2 bases left between them. CDR3 sequence reads: CASSLRDTQYF. Here the CDR3 DNA reads TGCGCCAGCAGCTTGCGAGATACGCAGTATTTT.

V is TRBV5-6 and J is TRBJ1-2; D unclear. The CDR3 extends over 12 amino acids. Trimming removed 0 bases from V and 4 bases from J, with 4 bases in between. In germline, CDR1 is SGHDT, CDR2 YYEEEE. The chain's CDR3 is CASSLVGYGYTF. The CDR3 DNA sequence: TGTGCCAGCAGCTTGGTCGGCTATGGCTACACCTTC.

V usage is TRBV7-9 and J usage is TRBJ1-2; TRBD1 agrees at 7 bases. With 2 bases clipped from V and 3 bases from J, the junction kept 6 bases outside the gene matches. CDR3 length: 15 amino acids. The germline CDR1 and CDR2 sequences are SEHNR and FQNEAQ (reference sequence). The CDR3 spells CASSLKGGSDYGYTF. The CDR3 nucleotides are TGTGCCAGCAGCTTAAAAGGGGGCAGTGACTATGGCTACACCTTC.